This T cell receptor beta chain is from a study of cytomegalovirus exposure and HLA in healthy donors. Study outcomes and limitations: A prior analysis recorded that most TCR beta V segments were productive about 87% or about 30% of the time. Highly shared sequence variants in one cluster were likely a sequencing artifact. Some V segments, including TRBV6-2 and TRBV6-3, were excluded as indistinguishable.

Germline CDR1 reads SGHAT; CDR2 reads FQNNGV. Trimming removed 5 bases from V and 2 bases from J; junction bases left unmatched: 11. The length of the CDR3 is 16 residues. In the case of this clone: Its antigen is unknown.

No CMV serostatus entry exists for this donor. The PCR contained 60 Vbeta and 13 Jbeta primers. TCRdb's table, derived via immunoSEQ multiplex PCR, lists solely in-frame clones and lacks some. Of some 150,000 clones in the sample, 70% to 80% were seen once. V and J are TRBV11-2 and TRBJ2-7; TRBD2 agrees at 8 bases. The clonotype was recovered from a human donor in good health. The source material was PBMCs. The CDR3: CASSRPGGGKTYEQYF. The CDR3 DNA reads as TGTGCCAGCAGCCGTCCCGGGGGGGGCAAAACCTACGAGCAGTACTTC.